A selection of T cell receptor beta chains follows, all from one sample in a study of blood T cell repertoires in COVID-19. Some clones are missing from TCRdb's copy, which holds only in-frame ones; the method was immunoSEQ multiplex PCR. Among under 25,000 clones listed, roughly 83% were seen once. Material: peripheral blood. The receptors originated from a man of 80 years or more with active or convalescent COVID-19. The CDR3 runs from the conserved cysteine through the conserved F or W. A D gene is named only where the DNA matches it firmly. Not every row has a clone size; where given, it reads once, few, many or a size class.

J | V | D | size | CDR3 | DNA
TRBJ1-2 | TRBV19 | TRBD1 | medium-sized | CASSSIGQADYGYTF | TGTGCCAGTAGTTCGATCGGACAGGCAGACTATGGCTACACCTTC
TRBJ2-7 | TRBV27 | TRBD1 | . | CASSFFPPRTGFYEQYF | TGTGCCAGCAGTTTTTTCCCCCCGCGGACAGGGTTCTACGAGCAGTACTTC
TRBJ2-7 | TRBV4-2 | TRBD2 | . | CASSSSGGAGEQYF | TGTGCCAGCAGCTCTAGCGGGGGGGCAGGCGAGCAGTACTTC
TRBJ2-5 | TRBV19 | TRBD2 | . | CASSIGGTSGGAQYF | TGTGCCAGTAGTATAGGAGGGACTAGCGGGGGTGCCCAGTACTTC
TRBJ2-6 | TRBV7-9 | TRBD2 | . | CASSALGRGGLWANVLTF | TGTGCCAGCAGCGCCCTGGGGCGCGGGGGGCTATGGGCCAACGTCCTGACTTTC
TRBJ1-5 | TRBV5-5 | . | few | CASSPSSGGNQPQHF | TGTGCCAGCAGCCCCTCTTCGGGGGGAAATCAGCCCCAGCATTTT
TRBJ1-1 | TRBV18 | TRBD1 | . | CASSPRTGEGTEAFF | TGTGCCAGCTCACCAAGGACAGGGGAAGGAACTGAAGCTTTCTTT
TRBJ1-3 | TRBV7-2 | TRBD1 | . | CASRPGGQGLAGNTIYF | TGTGCCAGCAGACCCGGGGGACAGGGGCTCGCTGGAAACACCATATATTTT
TRBJ2-5 | TRBV7-6 | TRBD2 | . | CASSLEKGTSGGAQYF | TGTGCCAGCAGCTTAGAGAAGGGGACTAGCGGGGGGGCCCAGTACTTC
TRBJ2-5 | TRBV4-1 | TRBD1 | medium-sized | CASSQEQGRQTQYF | TGCGCCAGCAGCCAAGAACAGGGGCGGCAGACCCAGTACTTC
TRBJ1-1 | TRBV6-1 | . | few | CASSESQGGMAFF | TGTGCCAGCAGTGAATCACAAGGGGGTATGGCTTTCTTT
TRBJ1-5 | TRBV7-8 | TRBD1 | . | CASSSGQDWGQPQHF | TGTGCCAGCAGCTCGGGACAGGATTGGGGTCAGCCCCAGCATTTT
TRBJ2-1 | TRBV18 | TRBD1 | . | CASSRQDREYEQFF | TGTGCCAGCTCTCGCCAAGACAGGGAGTATGAGCAGTTCTTC
TRBJ2-3 | TRBV19 | TRBD1 | . | CASSMGGQGYYHNAQYF | TGTGCCAGTAGTATGGGGGGACAGGGATATTACCACAATGCCCAGTATTTT
TRBJ1-1 | TRBV18 | . | few | CASSRGVRLNTEAFF | TGTGCCAGCTCCCGGGGGGTTCGGTTGAACACTGAAGCTTTCTTT
TRBJ1-5 | TRBV4-2 | . | . | CASSHSLTEGVVGNQPQHF | TGTGCCAGCAGCCATTCGCTTACTGAGGGTGTGGTCGGCAATCAGCCCCAGCATTTT
TRBJ1-5 | TRBV12-3/TRBV12-4 | . | . | CASSLSGQPQHF | TGTGCCAGCAGTTTGAGCGGTCAGCCCCAGCATTTT
TRBJ1-1 | TRBV6-5 | TRBD1 | . | CATKPTGSTEAFF | TGTGCCACGAAGCCGACAGGGTCAACTGAAGCTTTCTTT
TRBJ2-1 | TRBV25-1 | . | . | CASSDLSTSQVEQFF | TGTGCCAGCAGTGATTTGTCCACCTCGCAGGTTGAGCAGTTCTTC
TRBJ2-7 | TRBV19 | TRBD2 | . | CASSSGRASYEQYF | TGTGCCAGTAGTAGCGGGAGGGCCTCCTACGAGCAGTACTTC
TRBJ2-7 | TRBV7-8 | . | . | CASSHSGYEQYF | TGTGCCAGCAGCCATAGCGGCTACGAGCAGTACTTC
TRBJ1-1 | TRBV9 | . | . | CASSVESHSQAFF | TGTGCCAGCAGCGTAGAGTCTCACAGTCAAGCTTTCTTT
TRBJ1-2 | TRBV18 | . | . | CASSPRGGEGYTF | TGTGCCAGCTCACCACGTGGTGGAGAAGGCTACACCTTC
TRBJ2-1 | TRBV11-2 | TRBD2 | . | CASSVRGDPYNEQFF | TGTGCCAGCAGCGTCCGGGGGGACCCCTACAATGAGCAGTTCTTC
TRBJ2-5 | TRBV5-1 | TRBD2 | . | CASSLGAGLLGTQYF | TGCGCCAGCAGCTTGGGAGCGGGACTCCTTGGGACCCAGTACTTC
TRBJ1-5 | TRBV3-1/TRBV3-2 | TRBD1 | . | CASSQLGQGDHQPQHF | TGTGCCAGCAGCCAATTAGGACAGGGGGACCATCAGCCCCAGCATTTT
TRBJ2-1 | TRBV7-2 | TRBD2 | . | CASSGTSGHSYNEQFF | TGTGCCAGCAGCGGGACTAGCGGACACTCCTACAATGAGCAGTTCTTC
TRBJ1-6 | TRBV27 | . | . | CASSALQGKRNSPLHF | TGTGCCAGCAGTGCCCTACAGGGAAAGCGTAATTCACCCCTCCACTTT
TRBJ1-2 | TRBV19 | TRBD1 | . | CASRTGLWGYTF | TGTGCCAGTAGGACAGGGCTTTGGGGCTACACCTTC
TRBJ2-1 | TRBV7-2 | TRBD1 | . | CASSLDRGGQTYNEQFF | TGTGCCAGCAGCTTAGACCGTGGGGGACAGACCTACAATGAGCAGTTCTTC
TRBJ2-7 | TRBV19 | TRBD2 | . | CASHSGGGQYF | TGTGCCAGCCATAGCGGGGGCGGCCAGTACTTC
TRBJ1-5 | TRBV24-1 | . | . | CATSRAGNQPQHF | TGTGCCACCAGTAGGGCAGGGAATCAGCCCCAGCATTTT
TRBJ2-3 | TRBV27 | TRBD2 | . | CASSRGTSGGPSTDTQYF | TGTGCCAGCAGCCGAGGGACTAGCGGGGGGCCTAGCACAGATACGCAGTATTTT
TRBJ2-1 | TRBV3-1/TRBV3-2 | . | . | CASSQDIGGYNEQFF | TGTGCCAGCAGCCAAGATATTGGCGGGTACAATGAGCAGTTCTTC
TRBJ1-2 | TRBV6-1 | TRBD1 | . | CASSDRGRGGYTF | TGTGCCAGCAGTGACAGGGGGCGGGGTGGCTACACCTTC
TRBJ1-2 | TRBV5-5 | . | . | CASSRGSDSYGYTF | TGTGCCAGCAGCCGTGGATCCGACTCGTATGGCTACACCTTC
TRBJ1-1 | TRBV7-2 | TRBD1 | . | CASRRDSAEAFF | TGTGCCAGCAGGAGGGACAGCGCTGAAGCTTTCTTT
TRBJ2-7 | TRBV30 | TRBD1 | . | CAWSRTGPNEQYF | TGTGCCTGGAGTCGGACAGGGCCCAACGAGCAGTACTTC
TRBJ1-2 | TRBV12-5 | TRBD1 | few | CASGWDRPRPDSNYGYTF | TGTGCTAGTGGTTGGGACAGACCGAGACCCGATTCTAACTATGGCTACACCTTC
TRBJ1-1 | TRBV5-1 | TRBD1 | . | CASSLGTGLGNTEAFF | TGCGCCAGCAGCTTGGGGACAGGGTTAGGGAACACTGAAGCTTTCTTT
TRBJ2-7 | TRBV7-9 | . | . | CASSFFSTEPYEQYF | TGTGCCAGCAGCTTCTTCTCGACAGAACCTTACGAGCAGTACTTC
TRBJ1-4 | TRBV19 | TRBD1 | . | CASSYRGANEKLFF | TGTGCCAGTAGTTACAGGGGCGCTAATGAAAAACTGTTTTTT
TRBJ1-6 | TRBV28 | . | . | CASSFSGGISNSPLHF | TGTGCCAGCAGTTTTAGCGGGGGAATTTCAAATTCACCCCTCCACTTT
TRBJ1-6 | TRBV6-5 | TRBD1 | few | CASSRGQGRSPLHF | TGTGCCAGCAGTCGCGGACAGGGGCGTTCACCCCTCCACTTT
TRBJ2-1 | TRBV7-7 | . | . | CASSLDHNNEQFF | TGTGCCAGCAGCCTTGATCACAACAATGAGCAGTTCTTC
TRBJ2-5 | TRBV28 | TRBD2 | few | CASREEETQYF | TGTGCCAGCCGGGAGGAAGAGACCCAGTACTTC
TRBJ2-7 | TRBV30 | . | . | CAWTRTEFYEQYF | TGTGCCTGGACTCGGACAGAATTCTACGAGCAGTACTTC
TRBJ2-3 | TRBV9 | TRBD1 | . | CASGQGAKDTQYF | TGTGCCAGCGGGCAGGGGGCAAAAGATACGCAGTATTTT
TRBJ2-2 | TRBV10-1 | . | . | CASSPGTNTGELFF | TGCGCCAGCAGTCCCGGGACAAACACCGGGGAGCTGTTTTTT
TRBJ2-3 | TRBV2 | TRBD1 | . | CASSGTGTTDTQYF | TGTGCCAGCTCCGGGACAGGGACTACAGATACGCAGTATTTT
TRBJ1-4 | TRBV27 | . | . | CASSWASAATNEKLFF | TGTGCCAGCAGTTGGGCCTCAGCCGCAACTAATGAAAAACTGTTTTTT
TRBJ2-2 | TRBV7-2 | . | . | CASSFSGGRTGELFF | TGTGCCAGCAGCTTCTCAGGGGGGCGGACCGGGGAGCTGTTTTTT
TRBJ2-1 | TRBV7-9 | TRBD2 | . | CASSALRGLAGVNEQFF | TGTGCCAGCAGCGCACTAAGGGGACTAGCGGGAGTGAATGAGCAGTTCTTC
TRBJ2-7 | TRBV10-3 | TRBD1 | . | CAISGNLGQGSYEQYF | TGTGCCATCAGTGGGAATCTGGGACAGGGTTCCTACGAGCAGTACTTC
TRBJ2-7 | TRBV28 | TRBD2 | . | CASTKGLAGLHEQYF | TGTGCCAGCACCAAGGGACTAGCGGGCTTACACGAGCAGTACTTC
TRBJ2-1 | TRBV10-3 | . | once | CAISESVRVNGYEQFF | TGTGCCATCAGTGAGTCCGTCAGGGTGAACGGCTATGAGCAGTTCTTC
TRBJ2-3 | TRBV24-1 | . | . | CATSDNRVDTQYF | TGTGCCACCAGTGATAATAGAGTAGATACGCAGTATTTT
TRBJ1-2 | TRBV7-2 | . | . | CASSPVWLSNGYTF | TGTGCCAGCAGTCCAGTTTGGCTCTCAAATGGCTACACCTTC
TRBJ2-7 | TRBV20-1 | . | . | CSARQDYEQYF | TGCAGTGCTAGACAGGACTACGAGCAGTACTTC
TRBJ1-1 | TRBV4-2 | TRBD1 | . | CASSARQGSTEAFF | TGTGCCAGCAGCGCCCGACAGGGATCCACTGAAGCTTTCTTT